This T cell receptor beta chain was recorded in a study of blood T cell repertoires in COVID-19. Seattle patient enrollment occurred during active infection, with longitudinal follow-up thereafter. The CDR3 extends over 15 amino acids. With 6 bases clipped from V and 5 bases from J, the junction kept 5 bases outside the gene matches. Germline CDR1 and CDR2: MNHNY and SVGAGI (reference sequence). Assay: immunoSEQ multiplex PCR; the TCRdb copy retains only in-frame clones and omits some. The sample has hundreds of thousands of clones; roughly 90% are singletons. What was sequenced was peripheral blood. The TCR sequence derives from a woman aged 25 to 39 with COVID-19, enrolled during active disease. The chain combines TRBV6-6 with TRBJ2-2, with TRBD1 matching 11 bases. CDR3 residues: CASRLGQGVTGELFF. DNA of the CDR3: TGTGCCAGCAGATTGGGACAGGGGGTAACCGGGGAGCTGTTTTTT.